This T cell receptor (beta chain) was sequenced for a study of blood T cell repertoires in COVID-19. Study overall: T cells, B-cell-depleted T cells, or PBMCs provided the cDNA or gDNA that served as material.

This CDR3 is built from 14 residues. Deletions cut 4 bases from V and 8 bases from J, with 14 bases between. Germline V lookup: CDR1 MNHEY, CDR2 SMNVEV (reference sequence). Libraries were prepared by immunoSEQ multiplex PCR; TCRdb keeps only in-frame clonotypes and omits some of them. The sample comprises about 80,000 clones, around 90% of which are singletons, and just over 8% rests with the top ten. This chain uses TRBV27 with TRBJ2-2; TRBD2 might be the D (6 bases). The sequence came from a man between 25 and 39 years old with acute or convalescent COVID-19. Input material: peripheral blood. CDR3 sequence reads: CASSSGLIGGELFF. The CDR3 DNA reads as TGTGCCAGCAGTTCGGGACTGATTGGGGGGGAGCTGTTTTTT.